A selection of T cell receptor beta chains follows, all from one sample in a study of PD-L1 blockade in urothelial cancer. Sequencing used immunoSEQ multiplex PCR; TCRdb keeps in-frame clones, though not all of them. The sample contains about 47,000 clones, around 82% of which appear only once. The starting material was PBMCs, obtained around atezolizumab (anti-PD-L1) treatment. These receptors originate from a man aged 55 to 70 with urothelial cancer. Each CDR3 is given with its conserved first and last residue. The D gene is left open where the match is weak. The size field is filled for only some rows; it gives once, few, many or a size class.

TRBJ1-2 TRBD1 NA TRBV5-1 CASSRGTGRADGYTF TGCGCCAGCAGCCGTGGGACAGGGAGGGCGGATGGCTACACCTTC
TRBJ1-2 NA few TRBV6-1 CASSPPTAPNYGYTF TGTGCCAGCAGTCCGCCAACTGCTCCTAACTATGGCTACACCTTC
TRBJ2-3 TRBD2 NA TRBV5-1 CASSLGLASGTDTQYF TGCGCCAGCAGCCTCGGACTAGCGTCGGGTACAGATACGCAGTATTTT
TRBJ2-7 TRBD2 NA TRBV28 CASSLGGGAYEQYF TGTGCCAGCAGTTTAGGGGGGGGAGCCTACGAGCAGTACTTC
TRBJ2-5 NA NA TRBV7-8 CASSSDRLQETQYF TGTGCCAGCAGCTCAGACAGGCTACAAGAGACCCAGTACTTC
TRBJ1-4 TRBD1 NA TRBV28 CASSLRQGSGEKLFF TGTGCCAGCAGTTTACGACAGGGATCCGGTGAAAAACTGTTTTTT
TRBJ2-1 TRBD2 NA TRBV5-1 CASSFSGASYNEQFF TGCGCCAGCAGTTTTAGCGGGGCGTCCTACAATGAGCAGTTCTTC
TRBJ2-5 NA NA TRBV7-9 CASAVSETQYF TGTGCCAGCGCGGTTAGCGAGACCCAGTACTTC
TRBJ2-1 TRBD1 NA TRBV7-9 CASSSSHLGTGGFNEQFF TGTGCCAGCAGCTCCTCCCACCTGGGGACAGGGGGATTTAATGAGCAGTTCTTC
TRBJ1-5 NA NA TRBV28 CASTLSGYSNQPQHF TGTGCCAGCACCCTCTCGGGGTATAGCAATCAGCCCCAGCATTTT
TRBJ2-5 TRBD2 NA TRBV29-1 CSVAGTSKETQYF TGCAGCGTGGCCGGGACTAGCAAAGAGACCCAGTACTTC
TRBJ2-1 TRBD1 NA TRBV14 CASSQGIQGGEQFF TGTGCCAGCAGCCAAGGAATACAGGGGGGTGAGCAGTTCTTC
TRBJ1-1 NA few TRBV19 CASSSLQGTEAFF TGTGCCAGCTCTTCTTTACAGGGCACTGAAGCTTTCTTT
TRBJ2-7 NA NA TRBV6-5 CASSPLGNEQYF TGTGCCAGCAGTCCACTAGGTAACGAGCAGTACTTC
TRBJ2-2 NA NA TRBV9 CASSVPQGTYNTGELFF TGTGCCAGCAGCGTCCCGCAGGGAACCTATAACACCGGGGAGCTGTTTTTT
TRBJ2-7 NA NA TRBV2 CASSAGTYEQYF TGTGCCAGCAGTGCAGGGACCTACGAGCAGTACTTC
TRBJ2-3 TRBD2 NA TRBV5-1 CASSSLSGGGADTQYF TGCGCCAGCAGCTCACTTAGCGGGGGTGGGGCAGATACGCAGTATTTT
TRBJ2-7 TRBD2 NA TRBV28 CASSPPIAGVGEQYF TGTGCCAGCAGTCCTCCGATAGCGGGAGTCGGCGAGCAGTACTTC
TRBJ2-3 NA NA TRBV19 CASIGRGGTDTQYF TGTGCCAGTATCGGCAGGGGAGGCACAGATACGCAGTATTTT
TRBJ1-4 TRBD1 NA TRBV5-4 CASSKDRGDEKLFF TGTGCCAGCAGCAAAGACAGGGGAGATGAAAAACTGTTTTTT
TRBJ2-1 NA NA TRBV12-5 CASGRGQSSYNEQFF TGTGCTAGTGGCCGCGGACAGAGCTCCTACAATGAGCAGTTCTTC
TRBJ1-2 TRBD1 NA TRBV2 CASSGGVPGQGNYGYTF TGTGCCAGCAGTGGCGGGGTTCCGGGACAGGGTAACTATGGCTACACCTTC